This TCR beta chain was recovered during a study of T cell responses to AZD1222 COVID-19 vaccine. Recipients boosted at about 4 weeks or about 12 weeks are pooled. The repertoire was sequenced with immunoSEQ multiplex PCR; TCRdb's copy has only in-frame clones and lacks some. The sample includes 150,000 to 200,000 clones, 85% to 95% of them seen just once. Study findings and constraints: Clonal diversity was possibly underestimated, and the donors were mostly white British, with more females. At 160-218 and 743-854, vaccine-associated CD4 TCRs were dominant, and they spanned spike. Unmutated variant regions are reportedly targeted by nearly half of spike-specific TCRs.

This clone was recorded only once. Its specificity is unknown. Material: peripheral blood, obtained 28 days after the second AZD1222 dose. The source of this sequence is an adult who received the AZD1222 COVID-19 vaccine.

CDR3 sequence: CASRIDLPRKGYTF. CDR3 DNA sequence: TGTGCCAGCAGAATCGACCTCCCGCGAAAGGGCTACACCTTC. The rearrangement joins TRBV19 to TRBJ1-2; D uncertain. This CDR3 is 14 amino acids long. Between the trimmed V and J ends, which lost 9 bases and 8 bases, there was a span of 22 bases. CDR1 LNHDA and CDR2 SQIVND come from the germline V gene (reference sequence).